This T cell receptor beta chain appears in the sequencing data of a study of T cells after yellow fever vaccination. General observations from the study: Overall, a small share of clonotypes was seen in both CD4 and CD8 compartments. Subsequent booster samples again held most clones from primary vaccination (around 96% CD4, 85% to 90% CD8).

Germline CDR1 and CDR2: SGHDT and YYEEEE. The CDR3 covers 17 residues. The junction had 5 bases not matched to a gene; V was cut back by 5 bases and J by 1 base. 5'RACE template switching produced TCR cDNA carrying a universal primer site and UMIs. TCRdb re-called the 5' RACE reads through MiXCR, storing one row per CDR3 protein. The sample records some 120,000 distinct CDR3 sequences, approximately 8.4% being singletons. A note on this clonotype: Its cognate antigen is unknown.

This chain connects TRBV5-6 to TRBJ2-2, with TRBD2 matching 13 bases. The sample here was CD8+ T cells sorted from PBMCs, taken 45 days after the yellow fever booster vaccination. The sequence came from a man aged 25 to 40 who received the YFV17D yellow fever vaccine. In nucleotides, the CDR3 is TGTGCCAGCAGTTACGGACTAGCGGGAGAGAACACCGGGGAGCTGTTTTTT. Amino acids: CASSYGLAGENTGELFF.